These 9 T cell receptor beta chains came from one sample sequenced in a study of CD8+CD57+ T cells in acquired aplastic anemia. The template for TCR beta VDJ and CDR3 sequence profiling was genomic DNA. TCRdb re-derived calls from the reads in MiXCR, one entry per CDR3 protein. Altogether approximately 180,000 distinct CDR3 sequences are present, around half being singletons, with the ten largest covering under 1.2%. Those patients picked for sequencing had displayed CD8+CD57+ cell expansion on flow cytometry. Sample: sorted CD4+, CD8+, or CD8+CD57+ T cells (not recorded which) from PBMCs. The receptors were gathered from a human donor with aplastic anemia.

Turning to this clonotype: A read error may be the cause here, since a much bigger clone is one base away. The chain carries TRBV6-1 and TRBJ1-2, with D uncertain. The CDR3 sequence is 13 residues long. Germline lookup yields CDR1 MNHNS and CDR2 SASEGT. CDR3 sequence reads: CASSTDSSYGYAF. The CDR3, as DNA: TGTGCCAGCAGCACAGACTCGAGCTATGGCTACGCCTTC.

The chain carries TRBV6-5 and TRBJ1-3, with D uncertain. Germline V CDR1 and CDR2: MNHEY, SVGAGI. The length of the CDR3 is 16 residues. With 2 bases removed from V and 3 bases from J, the gap between germline ends came to 14 bases. The CDR3 loop is CASSYRGSALGNTIYF. CDR3 sequence (DNA): TGTGCCAGCAGTTACCGTGGCTCGGCACTTGGAAACACCATATATTTT.

The rearrangement joins TRBV5-4 to TRBJ2-7; 8 nucleotides match TRBD1. Looked up from germline, CDR1 is SGHNT and CDR2 is YYREEE (reference sequence). V lost 0 bases, J lost 6 bases, and 11 bases stayed unmatched. The length of the CDR3 is 16 residues. This chain's CDR3 is CASSLGGDRFGSEQYF. The CDR3 DNA reads as TGTGCCAGCAGCTTGGGAGGGGACAGGTTTGGCAGCGAGCAGTACTTC.

This clonotype was observed at least ten times. This chain links TRBV2 with TRBJ2-1, with D unclear. The V gene lost 8 bases and the J gene lost 4 bases, with 15 bases spanning the gap. CDR3 length: 14 residues. Germline V CDR1 and CDR2: SNHLY, FYNNEI. CDR3 sequence (DNA): TGTGCCAGCTGGGAACTGACGGAGTACAATGAGCAGTTCTTC. This translates into CASWELTEYNEQFF.

The chain employs TRBV15 and TRBJ2-1; no clear D gene. The CDR3 is 16 amino acids. Deletions cut 0 bases from V and 5 bases from J, with 14 bases between. Germline CDR1 reads LNHNV; CDR2 reads YYDKDF (reference sequence). The CDR3 DNA reads TGTGCCACCAGCAGAGACGGGTGGGGTAGGGACAATGAGCAGTTCTTC. Translated: CATSRDGWGRDNEQFF.

This clonotype occurred a few times. This chain links TRBV6-1 with TRBJ1-3; D unclear. Trimming cost V 8 bases and J 0 bases, with 8 bases left between them. The CDR3 runs 13 residues. CDR1 and CDR2 (germline): MNHNS, SASEGT. The CDR3 nucleotides read TGTGCCAGCGAGCCTTCCTCTGGAAACACCATATATTTT. Protein product: CASEPSSGNTIYF.

This clonotype was found a few times. The chain links TRBV24-1 to TRBJ1-1; maybe TRBD1 (5 bases). V lost 7 bases and J lost 3, with 20 bases in between. CDR3 size: 16 residues. Germline assignment: CDR1 KGHDR and CDR2 SFDVKD. Here the CDR3 DNA reads TGTGCCACCAGAGTCGGGGGTGCGGGAGGGCACACTGAAGCTTTCTTT. Its protein product is CATRVGGAGGHTEAFF.

The genes are TRBV2 and TRBJ2-7, with TRBD1 identical over 7 bases. Per germline, CDR1 SNHLY and CDR2 FYNNEI. This CDR3 is 12 amino acids long. J was trimmed by 6 bases and V by 8 bases; bases with no gene match: 7. In nucleotides, the CDR3 is TGTGCCAGCCCCTTCGCAGGGGGCGAGCAGTACTTC. Translated, it gives CASPFAGGEQYF. Complete variable domain (other parts from reference TRBV2 and TRBJ2-7): EPEVTQTPSHQVTQMGQEVILRCVPISNHLYFYWYRQILGQKVEFLVSFYNNEISEKSEIFDDQFSVERPDGSNFTLKIRSTKLEDSAMYFCASPFAGGEQYFGPGTRLTVT.

About this clonotype: An end of the junction does not agree with germline; a read error may underlie this. The chain recombines TRBV24-1 with TRBJ2-7, with D hard to call. Per germline, CDR1 KGHDR and CDR2 SFDVKD. The CDR3 has 15 amino acids. DNA for the CDR3: TGTGCCAGCAGTTCGGAGCCCAGACCCTTCGGGGAGCAGTACTTC. It specifies CASSSEPRPFGEQYF.